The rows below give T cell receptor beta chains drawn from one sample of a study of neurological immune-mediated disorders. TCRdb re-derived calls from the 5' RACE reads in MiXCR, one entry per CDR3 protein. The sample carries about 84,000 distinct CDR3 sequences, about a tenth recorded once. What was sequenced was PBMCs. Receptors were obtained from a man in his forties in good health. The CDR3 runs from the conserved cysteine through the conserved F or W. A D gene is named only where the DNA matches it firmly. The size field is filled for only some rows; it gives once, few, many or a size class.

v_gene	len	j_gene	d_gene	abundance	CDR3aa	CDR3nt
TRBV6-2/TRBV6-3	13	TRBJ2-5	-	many	CASSQSEGETQYF	TGTGCCAGCAGTCAAAGCGAGGGGGAGACCCAGTACTTC
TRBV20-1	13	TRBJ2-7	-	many	CSAISVGGYEQYF	TGCAGTGCTATTTCGGTAGGGGGCTACGAGCAGTACTTC
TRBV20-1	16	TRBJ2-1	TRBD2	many	CSAPAGTRMFGDEQFF	TGCAGTGCCCCTGCAGGGACTAGAATGTTCGGTGATGAGCAGTTCTTC
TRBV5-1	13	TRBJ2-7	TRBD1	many	CASSLGTGGEQYF	TGCGCCAGCAGCTTGGGGACAGGGGGCGAGCAGTACTTC
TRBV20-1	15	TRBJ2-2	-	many	CSAIDQTENTGELFF	TGCAGTGCCATCGACCAGACAGAGAACACCGGGGAGCTGTTTTTT
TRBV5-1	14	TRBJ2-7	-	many	CASSLDQGASEQYF	TGCGCCAGCAGCTTGGACCAGGGCGCGAGCGAGCAGTACTTC
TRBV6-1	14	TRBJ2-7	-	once	CASSPDRYSYKQYF	TGTGCCAGCAGCCCAGATCGCTACTCCTACAAGCAGTACTTC
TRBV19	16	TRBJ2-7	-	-	CASSPPSVGGSYEQYF	TGTGCCAGTAGTCCCCCGTCGGTTGGGGGGAGTTACGAGCAGTACTTC
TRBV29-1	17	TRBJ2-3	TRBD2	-	CSVPQSGTSGSTDTQYF	TGCAGCGTTCCCCAAAGCGGTACTAGCGGTAGCACAGATACGCAGTATTTT
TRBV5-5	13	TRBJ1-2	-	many	CASSLAEPYGYTF	TGTGCCAGCAGCTTGGCCGAGCCTTATGGCTACACCTTC
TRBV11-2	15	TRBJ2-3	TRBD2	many	CASSLTSPGADTQYF	TGTGCCAGCAGCCTGACTAGCCCCGGGGCAGATACGCAGTATTTT
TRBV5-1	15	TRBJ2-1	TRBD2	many	CASSLGTSGGIEQFF	TGCGCCAGCAGCCTTGGGACTAGCGGGGGTATTGAGCAGTTCTTC
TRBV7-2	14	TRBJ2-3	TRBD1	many	CASSPGTGADTQYF	TGTGCCAGCAGCCCCGGGACAGGGGCAGATACGCAGTATTTT
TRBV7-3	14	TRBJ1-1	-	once	CASSLGHQNTEAFF	TGTGCCAGCAGCTTAGGACACCAGAACACTGAAGCTTTCTTT
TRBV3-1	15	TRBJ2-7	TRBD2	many	CASSQEGGGAYEQYF	TGTGCCAGCAGCCAGGAAGGCGGGGGAGCCTACGAGCAGTACTTC
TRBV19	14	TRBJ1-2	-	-	CASSIRDKSIGYTF	TGTGCCAGTAGTATAAGGGACAAGTCTATCGGCTACACCTTC
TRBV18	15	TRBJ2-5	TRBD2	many	CASSPGLTSGETQYF	TGTGCCAGCTCACCAGGGTTAACTAGCGGAGAGACCCAGTACTTC
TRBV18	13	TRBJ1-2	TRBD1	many	CASSPGTGNGYTF	TGTGCCAGCTCACCCGGGACAGGGAATGGCTACACCTTC
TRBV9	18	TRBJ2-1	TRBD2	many	CASSVVGSGGARVNEQFF	TGTGCCAGCAGCGTAGTCGGTAGCGGGGGGGCCAGGGTCAATGAGCAGTTCTTC
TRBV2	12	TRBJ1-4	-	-	CASTPSPWELFF	TGTGCCAGCACTCCCTCCCCGTGGGAACTGTTTTTT
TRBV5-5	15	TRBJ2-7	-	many	CASTITAGNGYEQYF	TGTGCCAGCACCATAACGGCGGGGAACGGCTACGAGCAGTACTTC
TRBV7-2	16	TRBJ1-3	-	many	CASSLAGRVVGNTIYF	TGTGCCAGCAGCTTAGCCGGACGGGTCGTAGGAAACACCATATATTTT
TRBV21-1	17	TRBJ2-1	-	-	CASSPRSDSSSYNEQFF	TGTGCCAGCAGCCCGCGGTCCGATTCAAGCTCCTACAATGAGCAGTTCTTC
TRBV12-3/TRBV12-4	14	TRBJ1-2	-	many	CASSLFAANYGYTF	TGTGCCAGCAGTTTGTTTGCAGCTAACTATGGCTACACCTTC
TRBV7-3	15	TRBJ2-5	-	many	CASSLAGSAQETQYF	TGTGCCAGCAGCTTAGCAGGATCGGCCCAAGAGACCCAGTACTTC
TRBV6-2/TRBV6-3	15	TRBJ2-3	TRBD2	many	CASSYGRGSTDTQYF	TGTGCCAGCAGTTACGGGCGGGGGAGCACAGATACGCAGTATTTT
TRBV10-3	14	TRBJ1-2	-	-	CAISEGGSSYGYTF	TGTGCCATCAGTGAGGGGGGCAGTTCCTATGGCTACACCTTC
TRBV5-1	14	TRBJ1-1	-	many	CASSPPSGGTEAFF	TGCGCCAGCAGCCCGCCCTCTGGAGGGACTGAAGCTTTCTTT
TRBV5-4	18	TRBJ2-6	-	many	CASSLEFLGHSGANVLTF	TGTGCCAGCAGCTTGGAGTTCTTGGGTCACTCTGGGGCCAACGTCCTGACTTTC
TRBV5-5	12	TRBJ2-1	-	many	CASSLGLSEQFF	TGTGCCAGCAGCTTGGGGCTGAGTGAGCAGTTCTTC
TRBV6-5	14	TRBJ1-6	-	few	CASTAGGYNSPLHF	TGTGCCAGCACCGCCGGCGGTTATAATTCACCCCTCCACTTT
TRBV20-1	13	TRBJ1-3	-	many	CNARDQGGNTIYF	TGCAATGCTAGAGACCAGGGTGGAAACACCATATATTTT
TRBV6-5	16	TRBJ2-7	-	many	CARSLENREISYEQYF	TGTGCCAGAAGCCTAGAAAATAGGGAAATCTCCTACGAGCAGTACTTC
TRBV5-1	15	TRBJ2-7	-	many	CASSQQQSPSYEQYF	TGCGCCAGCAGCCAGCAGCAGAGCCCTTCCTACGAGCAGTACTTC
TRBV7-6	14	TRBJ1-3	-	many	CASSLAHSGNTIYF	TGTGCCAGCAGCCTCGCCCACTCTGGAAACACCATATATTTT
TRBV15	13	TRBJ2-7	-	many	CATSSGTNDEQYF	TGTGCCACCAGCTCCGGGACCAACGACGAGCAGTACTTC
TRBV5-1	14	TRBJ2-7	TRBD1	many	CASSPGDSAYEQYF	TGCGCCAGTTCCCCCGGGGACAGTGCCTACGAGCAGTACTTC
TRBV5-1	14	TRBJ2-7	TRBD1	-	CASSLGDRLDEQYF	TGCGCCAGCAGCTTGGGGGACAGGCTGGACGAGCAGTACTTC
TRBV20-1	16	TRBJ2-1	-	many	CSASGGLSGTYNEQFF	TGCAGTGCTAGTGGGGGACTTAGCGGAACCTACAATGAGCAGTTCTTC
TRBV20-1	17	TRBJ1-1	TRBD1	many	CSARDGTGATTNTEAFF	TGCAGTGCTAGAGATGGAACAGGGGCCACTACGAACACTGAAGCTTTCTTT
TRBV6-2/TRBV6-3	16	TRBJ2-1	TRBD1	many	CASSWLTGVTYNEQFF	TGTGCCAGCAGCTGGCTCACAGGGGTCACCTACAATGAGCAGTTCTTC